This TCR beta chain was obtained from a study of T cell repertoires in cytomegalovirus infection (dated by TCRdb to the late 2010s). About the investigation overall: The peptide stimulations were aimed at well-studied HLA-B-restricted epitopes as well as recently identified HLA-C-restricted CMV epitopes, whose presentation resists viral immunomodulation. Because public TCR beta signatures pointed to carriage of CMV infection together with the matching HLA type, the HLA type of each donor mattered for the analysis.

Beyond this particular receptor, the publication reports: The ex vivo response was dominated by HLA-C-restricted CMV-specific TCR beta clonotypes, which also provided the single most frequent clonotype in two of eight donors. Carriers of CMV infection plus the relevant HLA type were discriminated by the cumulative frequency of public TCR beta family members in the study cohort and in an independent roughly 320-donor cohort.

This specimen's treatment or condition label, interpreted: in vitro stimulation with specific CMV peptide epitopes to enrich CMV-specific T cells. Including the terminal cysteine and phenylalanine, the CDR3 comprises 14 residues. The only DNA kept is the CDR3, 42 bases in frame from the first base. Relative to germline, V is missing 4 bases and J is missing 10 bases, with 5 bases of the junction outside any gene match. The germline V gene gives CDR1 as MGHRA and CDR2 as YSYEKL. The sample holds many counts of this clonotype. Which antigen it targets is not known. The sample holds no much larger clone one base away, and base qualities are not on file. These reads were obtained on an Illumina HiSeq 1500. The public reads were reanalyzed by TCRdb: fastp trimming at Q25, MiXCR alignment, in-frame beta chains only. Rows with one shared CDR3 protein collapse into an entry with the most common genes and DNA. This sample comprises about 310,000 distinct CDR3 sequences, about 25% of them detected only once. The ten largest clonotypes hold roughly 13% of the sample.

Recombination connected TRBV4-1 to TRBJ2-1; 12 central bases correspond to TRBD2. The input for sequencing was cultured PBMCs, taken from culture after CMV antigen stimulation. This clonotype was obtained from a human donor in good health (CMV status not recorded). Some clones in this sample may be carry-over from other donors' samples. The CDR3 region reads CASSRTSGMEEQFF. The bases are TGCGCCAGCAGCCGGACTAGCGGGATGGAAGAGCAGTTCTTC.